The following is a T cell receptor beta chain sequence with its context. Profiled with immunoSEQ multiplex PCR; TCRdb holds only in-frame clones, not every one. Of hundreds of thousands of clones in the sample, approximately 88% were seen once. Enrolled through a virtual design, the participants were between 18 and 89 years of age and came from roughly 22 US areas. Membership in each cohort depended on participant-reported clinical history. These data come from a study of blood T cell repertoires in COVID-19. Whole-study context: The United States, Italy and Spain supplied acute and convalescent COVID-19 samples.

The origin of this receptor is a woman aged 25 to 39 who had recovered from COVID-19. The sequenced material came from PBMCs or T cells enriched from blood (not recorded which).

CDR3: CASSVGLRDSPQETQYF. In DNA, the CDR3 is TGTGCCAGCAGCGTAGGGCTCCGGGACAGCCCACAAGAGACCCAGTACTTC. V usage is TRBV9 and J usage is TRBJ2-5; 7 bases are a match to TRBD1. The CDR3 length is 17 residues. The germline V gene has CDR1 SGDLS and CDR2 YYNGEE. Trimming cost V 0 bases and J 2 bases; bases outside gene matches: 10.